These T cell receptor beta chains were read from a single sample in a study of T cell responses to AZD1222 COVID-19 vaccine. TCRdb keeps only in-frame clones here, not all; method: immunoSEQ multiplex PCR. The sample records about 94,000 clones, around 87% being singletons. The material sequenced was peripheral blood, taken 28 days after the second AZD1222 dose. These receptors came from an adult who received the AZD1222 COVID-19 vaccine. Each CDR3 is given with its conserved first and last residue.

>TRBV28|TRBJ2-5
CASSPGQSHQETQYF
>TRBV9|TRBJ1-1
CASSVGGRVSTEAFF
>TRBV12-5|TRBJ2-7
CASGYTGSPYEQYF
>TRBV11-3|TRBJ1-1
CASSAGTGEAFF
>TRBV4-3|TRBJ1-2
CASSQAMDTNYGYTF
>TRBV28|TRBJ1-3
CASSIRTGGGNTIYF
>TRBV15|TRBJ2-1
CATSGYTRSSYNEQFF
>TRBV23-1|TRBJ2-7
CASSQSPQRVDRVVDEQYF
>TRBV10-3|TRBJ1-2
CAISVSGTGTGYTF
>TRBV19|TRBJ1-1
CASSMPGRAFF
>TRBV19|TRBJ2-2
CASSIRQGISNTGELFF
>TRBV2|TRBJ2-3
CASSPARDTQYF
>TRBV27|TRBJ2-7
CASSHLAENSYEQYF
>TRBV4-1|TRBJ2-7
CASSQVGHYEQYF
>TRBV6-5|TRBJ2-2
CASPGTLNTGELFF
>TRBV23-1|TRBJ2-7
CASSQNTTTYEQYF
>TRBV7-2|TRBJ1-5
CASSLYVGGGQPQHF
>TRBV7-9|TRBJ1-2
CASSLVDGYTF
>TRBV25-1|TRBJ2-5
CASSRRTGETQYF
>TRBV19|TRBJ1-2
CASSIRLGRDYGYTF
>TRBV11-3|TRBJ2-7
CASSRDNLNEQYF
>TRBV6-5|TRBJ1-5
CASLQGRQPQHF
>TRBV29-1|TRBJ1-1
CSVEAHRGDTEAFF
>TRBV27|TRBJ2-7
CASSPGGGSYEQYF